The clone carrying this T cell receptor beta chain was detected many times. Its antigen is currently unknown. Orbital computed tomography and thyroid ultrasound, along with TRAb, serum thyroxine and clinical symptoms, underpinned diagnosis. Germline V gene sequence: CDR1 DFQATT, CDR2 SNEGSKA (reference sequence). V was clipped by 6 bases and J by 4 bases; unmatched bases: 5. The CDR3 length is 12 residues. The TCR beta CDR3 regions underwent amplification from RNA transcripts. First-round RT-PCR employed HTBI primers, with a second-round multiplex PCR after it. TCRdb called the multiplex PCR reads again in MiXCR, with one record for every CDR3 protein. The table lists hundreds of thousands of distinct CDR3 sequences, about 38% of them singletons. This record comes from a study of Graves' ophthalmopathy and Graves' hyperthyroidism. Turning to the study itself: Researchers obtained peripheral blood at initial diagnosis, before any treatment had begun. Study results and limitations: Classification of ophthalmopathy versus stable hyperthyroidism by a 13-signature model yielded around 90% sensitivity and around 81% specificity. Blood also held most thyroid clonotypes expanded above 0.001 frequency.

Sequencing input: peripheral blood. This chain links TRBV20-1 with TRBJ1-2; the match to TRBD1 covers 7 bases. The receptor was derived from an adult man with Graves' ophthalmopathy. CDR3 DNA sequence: TGCAGTGCCAGGGGGGAAAGCTATGGCTACACCTTC. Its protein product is CSARGESYGYTF.